A single sample gave rise to the 20 T cell receptor beta chains below, sequenced in a study of T cells after yellow fever vaccination. MiXCR, applied by TCRdb to the 5' RACE reads, yields one record per CDR3 protein. The data show approximately 510,000 distinct CDR3 sequences, with roughly 22% seen just once and approximately 15% held by the top ten. The sample in question was PBMCs, obtained roughly 20 days after the first yellow fever vaccination. These receptor sequences come from a young man who received the YFV17D yellow fever vaccine.

This chain connects TRBV6-6 to TRBJ1-4, with no clear D. Germline V gene sequence: CDR1 MNHNY, CDR2 SVGAGI (reference sequence). The CDR3 is 13 residues long. V was clipped by 7 bases and J by 0 bases, with 6 bases between them. CDR3 protein: CASMGTTNEKLFF. CDR3 bases: TGTGCCAGCATGGGTACAACTAATGAAAAACTGTTTTTT.

This clonotype was found many times. This chain connects TRBV5-5 to TRBJ2-5; 9 nucleotides agree with TRBD1. Germline values: CDR1 SGHKS, CDR2 YYEKEE (reference sequence). V shed 3 bases and J 4 bases; nucleotides not matched to a gene: 13. The CDR3 loop spans 17 amino acids. DNA for the CDR3: TGTGCCAGCAGCTCGCAACCGGGACAGGGAATTGGAGAGACCCAGTACTTC. This gives the protein CASSSQPGQGIGETQYF.

This rearrangement joins TRBV4-1 to TRBJ2-1, with no clear D. Germline CDR1 and CDR2: MGHRA and YSYEKL. The CDR3 is made up of 17 amino acids. Trimming pared 0 bases from V and 0 bases from J, leaving 12 bases between. The CDR3 loop reads CASSQDLGSSSYNEQFF. In DNA form, the CDR3 reads TGCGCCAGCAGCCAAGATTTGGGATCCAGCTCCTACAATGAGCAGTTCTTC.

V is TRBV29-1 and J is TRBJ2-5; 7 bases are shared with TRBD2. The germline V gene has CDR1 SQVTM and CDR2 ANQGSEA. V shed 8 bases and J 5 bases; nucleotides not matched to a gene: 11. This CDR3 comprises 13 residues. CDR3 protein: CSCSGAGLETQYF. CDR3 coding DNA: TGCAGCTGTTCCGGAGCGGGGTTGGAGACCCAGTACTTC.

The CDR3 region is CASSSLIGSGGARDTQYF. Here the CDR3 DNA reads TGTGCCAGCAGCTCCCTTATTGGGAGCGGGGGGGCCAGGGATACGCAGTATTTT. This chain joins TRBV5-4 and TRBJ2-3; 10 bases match TRBD2. V trimming: 3 bases; J trimming: 6 bases; junction bases outside the gene matches: 16. CDR1 and CDR2 (germline): SGHNT, YYREEE (reference sequence). CDR3 length: 18 residues.

This clonotype came up a few times. The V call is TRBV12-3 or TRBV12-4, the J call TRBJ1-3; D is uncertain. The CDR3 is 14 residues long. Trimming stripped 8 bases from V and 0 bases from J, with 11 bases between. The CDR3 region is CASDLGISGNTIYF. The CDR3 bases are TGTGCCAGCGACCTCGGGATCTCTGGAAACACCATATATTTT.

The table lists this clonotype with a few counts. The gene calls are TRBV20-1 and TRBJ1-5; D gene unclear. The V end lost 3 bases, the J end lost 2 bases, and 14 bases lay between the germline ends. The CDR3 runs 15 residues. The germline CDR1 and CDR2 sequences are DFQATT and SNEGSKA (reference sequence). The CDR3 loop is CSASRETTGNQPQHF. Written as DNA, the CDR3 is TGCAGTGCTAGCCGGGAGACCACGGGCAATCAGCCCCAGCATTTT.

The chain joins TRBV7-2 to TRBJ2-1, with D unresolved. Germline CDR1 SGHTA, CDR2 FQGNSA. V dropped 5 bases and J dropped 1 base, with 12 bases sitting between them. The CDR3 is 15 amino acids. The CDR3 DNA reads TGTGCCAGCAGCCTTTACTGGGGATCCTACAATGAGCAGTTCTTC. Protein: CASSLYWGSYNEQFF.

The CDR3 nucleotides read TGTGCCACCAGTGCGGCTAGCGGCTCCTACAATGAGCAGTTCTTC. It is translated as CATSAASGSYNEQFF. V usage is TRBV24-1 and J usage is TRBJ2-1; 7 bases line up with TRBD2. V trimming: 5 bases; J trimming: 0 bases; junction bases outside the gene matches: 3. Germline values: CDR1 KGHDR, CDR2 SFDVKD. The CDR3 length is 15 residues.

The V call is TRBV4-1, the J call TRBJ2-5; no clear D gene. This CDR3 region has 13 residues. Trimming removed 0 bases at V and 4 bases at J, with 6 bases between. Germline lookup yields CDR1 MGHRA and CDR2 YSYEKL. CDR3 sequence reads: CASSQDFVETQYF. The CDR3 coding sequence is TGCGCCAGCAGCCAAGATTTCGTAGAGACCCAGTACTTC.

This clonotype was seen at least ten times. The chain is built from TRBV12-3 or TRBV12-4 and TRBJ2-2; D ambiguous. The V gene lost 4 bases and the J gene lost 5 bases, with 11 bases spanning the gap. The CDR3 extends over 14 amino acids. The CDR3 DNA reads as TGTGCCAGCAGTTCAACCCCAGAGACCGGGGAGCTGTTTTTT. This sequence encodes CASSSTPETGELFF.

This clonotype appeared a few times. The chain combines TRBV4-3 with TRBJ2-7, with D hard to call. This CDR3 is built from 16 residues. The V end lost 0 bases, the J end lost 3 bases, and 15 bases lay between the germline ends. Germline V gives CDR1 LGHNA, CDR2 YSLEER. Written as DNA, the CDR3 is TGCGCCAGCAGCCAAGATCTCTCACTACCTTACTACGAGCAGTACTTC. It specifies CASSQDLSLPYYEQYF.

This clonotype was detected ten times or more. The chain recombines TRBV7-9 with TRBJ2-7, with 7 bases identical to TRBD1. The V gene end was trimmed by 3 bases and the J gene end by 7 bases; junction bases not matched to a gene: 15. This CDR3 has 16 amino acids. Germline V lookup: CDR1 SEHNR, CDR2 FQNEAQ (reference sequence). The CDR3 is CASSFRQDRLNEEQYF. The CDR3 region has the DNA TGTGCCAGCAGCTTTCGTCAGGACAGGTTGAACGAGGAGCAGTACTTC.

The chain carries TRBV5-1 and TRBJ2-2; TRBD1 matches 8 bases. J was trimmed by 10 bases and V by 4 bases; bases with no gene match: 15. This CDR3 contains 16 residues. Germline CDR1 is SGHRS and CDR2 is YFSETQ. CDR3: CASSDGGQGATKELFF. As DNA, the CDR3 is TGCGCCAGCAGCGACGGCGGGCAGGGGGCGACCAAGGAGCTGTTTTTT.

The genes are TRBV7-7 and TRBJ2-1; perhaps D is TRBD1 or TRBD2 (5 bases each). The CDR3 consists of 16 residues. CDR1 and CDR2 (germline): SSHAT, FNYEAQ (reference sequence). V was pared by 0 bases and J by 1 base, with 10 bases between. The chain's CDR3 is CASSLAPGPSYNEQFF. The CDR3 nucleotides read TGTGCCAGCAGCTTAGCTCCGGGGCCATCCTACAATGAGCAGTTCTTC.

This clonotype has just a few counts. This chain uses TRBV3-1 with TRBJ2-3, with D possibly called TRBD1 or TRBD2 (5 bases each). V was pared by 5 bases and J by 0 bases, with 12 bases between. This CDR3 is 15 amino acids long. The germline CDR1 and CDR2 sequences are LGHDT and YNNKEL (reference sequence). CDR3 sequence: CASSGPGASTDTQYF. The CDR3 nucleotides are TGTGCCAGCAGCGGCCCCGGGGCTAGCACAGATACGCAGTATTTT.

This clonotype was seen a handful of times. This chain links TRBV4-3 with TRBJ2-5; the match to TRBD2 covers 7 bases. CDR3 length: 17 residues. V trimming: 1 base; J trimming: 2 bases; junction bases outside the gene matches: 10. In germline, CDR1 is LGHNA, CDR2 YSLEER. The chain's CDR3 is CASSQALAAGPQETQYF. Here the CDR3 DNA reads TGCGCCAGCAGCCAAGCCCTCGCAGCGGGGCCACAAGAGACCCAGTACTTC.

This clonotype has more than one count but fewer than ten. The genes are TRBV5-1 and TRBJ1-1, with D tentatively TRBD1 (5 bases). CDR1 and CDR2 (germline): SGHRS, YFSETQ. Trimming left V 4 bases short and J 5 bases short, with 15 bases between. This CDR3 contains 14 residues. CDR3 bases: TGCGCCAGCAGCGGGGGGTCCGGCGAAACTGAAGCTTTCTTT. This gives the protein CASSGGSGETEAFF.

There are a few counts of this clonotype. The J gene is TRBJ2-3, the V gene TRBV4-2; TRBD2 aligns across 7 bases. The trim removed 0 bases at V and 0 bases at J, leaving 15 bases unmatched. The germline gives CDR1 LGHNA, CDR2 YNFKEQ. The CDR3 runs 20 residues. CDR3 sequence reads: CASSQDLIQERGSSTDTQYF. CDR3 bases: TGTGCCAGCAGCCAAGATCTTATACAGGAGCGGGGATCTAGCACAGATACGCAGTATTTT.

This clonotype was picked up a small number of times. The chain combines TRBV11-1 with TRBJ2-3; possibly TRBD1 or TRBD2 for D (7 bases each). Germline-derived CDR1 and CDR2 are SGHAT and FQDESV (reference sequence). V was pared by 3 bases and J by 4 bases, with 23 bases between. This CDR3 comprises 18 residues. Here the CDR3 DNA reads TGTGCCAGCAGCTTCGGCGGGGGCCAGGGGGTTGTCGCAGATACGCAGTATTTT. This sequence encodes CASSFGGGQGVVADTQYF.